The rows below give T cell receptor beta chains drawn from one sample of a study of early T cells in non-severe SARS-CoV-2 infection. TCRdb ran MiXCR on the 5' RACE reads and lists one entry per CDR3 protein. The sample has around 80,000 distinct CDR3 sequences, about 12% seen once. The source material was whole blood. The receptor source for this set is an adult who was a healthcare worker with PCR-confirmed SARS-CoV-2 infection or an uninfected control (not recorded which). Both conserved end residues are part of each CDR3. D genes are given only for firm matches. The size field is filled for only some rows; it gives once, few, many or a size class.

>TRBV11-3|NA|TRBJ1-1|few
TGTGCCAGCAGCTACCAGGTGAACACTGAAGCTTTCTTT
CASSYQVNTEAFF
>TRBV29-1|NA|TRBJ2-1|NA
TGCAGCGTTGCGATGGCGGTTTACAATGAGCAGTTCTTC
CSVAMAVYNEQFF
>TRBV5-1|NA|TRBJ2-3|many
TGCGCCAGCCAGGAGGAGACACGAGAGTATTTT
CASQEETREYF
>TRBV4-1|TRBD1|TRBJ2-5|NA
TGCGCCAGCAGCCAAGTAGGGACAGTGTCCCAGTACTTC
CASSQVGTVSQYF
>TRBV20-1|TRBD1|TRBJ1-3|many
TGCAGTGCTGGGGACAGCGCCTGGGGAAACACCATATATTTT
CSAGDSAWGNTIYF
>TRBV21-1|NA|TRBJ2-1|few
TGTGCCAGCCGCTACCCCTGGCCTCGGGAGCAGTTCTTC
CASRYPWPREQFF
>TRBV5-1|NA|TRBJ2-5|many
TGCGCCAGCAGCCACTTACAAGAGACCCAGTACTTC
CASSHLQETQYF
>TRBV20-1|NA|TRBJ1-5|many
TGCAGTGCTACTTTTCAGGGTGGCGTCAATCAGCCCCAGCATTTT
CSATFQGGVNQPQHF
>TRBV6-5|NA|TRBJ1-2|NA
TGTGCCAGCAGTTACCGGCTTAGGGAGAAGATCTATGGCTACACCTTC
CASSYRLREKIYGYTF
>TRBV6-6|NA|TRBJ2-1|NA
TGTGCCAGCATTAGTGGGGAGGATGAGCAGTTCTTC
CASISGEDEQFF
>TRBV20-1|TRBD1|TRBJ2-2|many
TGCATTGCCCCAAGGAGACAGGGGGCCGGGGAGCTGTTTTTT
CIAPRRQGAGELFF
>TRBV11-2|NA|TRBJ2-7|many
TGTGCCAGCAGCCCTAGGGGTTACGAGCAGTACTTC
CASSPRGYEQYF
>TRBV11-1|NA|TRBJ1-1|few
TGTGCCAGCAGCTTAGCGACTCCAGCTTTCTTT
CASSLATPAFF
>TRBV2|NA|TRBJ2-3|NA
TGTGCCAGCAGTCGACTGGTCACAGATACGCAGTATTTT
CASSRLVTDTQYF
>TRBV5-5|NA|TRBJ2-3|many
TGTGCCAGCAGCTTCGGGACCCTCGGAGGCACAGATACGCAGTATTTT
CASSFGTLGGTDTQYF
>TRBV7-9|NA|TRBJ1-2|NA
TGTGCCAGCAGCTTAGCGGTAATATCTAACTATGGCTACACCTTC
CASSLAVISNYGYTF
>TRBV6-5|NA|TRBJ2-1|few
TGTGCCAGCACATCTTTCGAAGGGGGGCCGGGTGAGCAGTTCTTC
CASTSFEGGPGEQFF
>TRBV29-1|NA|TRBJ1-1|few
TGCAGCGTTGAGGGCGCTGAAGCTTTCTTT
CSVEGAEAFF
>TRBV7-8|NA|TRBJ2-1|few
TGTGCCAGCAGCTTTTCGGTAGCGGCCTACAATGAGCAGTTCTTC
CASSFSVAAYNEQFF
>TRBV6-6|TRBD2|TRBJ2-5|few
TGTGCCAGCAGTCGGCGGGGGATACAAGAGACCCAGTACTTC
CASSRRGIQETQYF
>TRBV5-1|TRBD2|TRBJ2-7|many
TGCGCCAGCAGTTTACGGAGTGGCGGGAGGGGCCTCTACGAGCAGTACTTC
CASSLRSGGRGLYEQYF
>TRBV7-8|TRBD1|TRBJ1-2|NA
TGTGCCAGCAGCTTAGGTCCCCCGGGACAGGGAGCCTTAGTGAACTATGGCTACACCTTC
CASSLGPPGQGALVNYGYTF
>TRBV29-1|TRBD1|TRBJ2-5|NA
TGCAGCGTTACGACCGGGACAGCGGACTTC
CSVTTGTADF
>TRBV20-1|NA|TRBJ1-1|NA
TGCAGTGCTCGGGGGAACACTGAAGCTTTCTTT
CSARGNTEAFF
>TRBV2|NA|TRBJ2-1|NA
TGTGCCAAAGCAGACCTAAGCGGTAATGAGCAGTTCTTC
CAKADLSGNEQFF
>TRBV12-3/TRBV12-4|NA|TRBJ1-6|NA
TGTGCCACCATGAGGGTGGGGCGGAGGAGTTCACCCCTCCACTTT
CATMRVGRRSSPLHF
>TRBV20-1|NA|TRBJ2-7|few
TGCAGTGCTAGAGATTGGATGTCTGGCGCCTACGAGCAGTACTTC
CSARDWMSGAYEQYF
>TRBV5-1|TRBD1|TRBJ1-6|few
TGCGCCAGCAGCTTGGAAGAGGGGGCAGTTCTCCACTTT
CASSLEEGAVLHF
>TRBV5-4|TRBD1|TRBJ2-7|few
TGTGCCAGCAGCCAAGGGACAGGCCAGTACTACGAGCAGTACTTC
CASSQGTGQYYEQYF
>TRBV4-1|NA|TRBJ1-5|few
TGCGCCAGCAGCTGGTATTTAAGCGGGAGCAATCAGCCCCAGCATTTT
CASSWYLSGSNQPQHF
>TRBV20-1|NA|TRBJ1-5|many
TGCAGCGCGAGGAGGGCCAACGTAGGTGCAAATCAGCCCCAGCATTTT
CSARRANVGANQPQHF
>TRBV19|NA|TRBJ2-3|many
TGTGCCAGTAGTATACGGTCGACCAGCACAGATACGCAGTATTTT
CASSIRSTSTDTQYF
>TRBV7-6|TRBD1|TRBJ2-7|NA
TGTGCCAGCAGCCCAGGACAGGGCACCTACGAGCAGTACTTC
CASSPGQGTYEQYF
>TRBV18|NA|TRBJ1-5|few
TGTGCCAGCTCCCCTAGGGATCAGCCCCAGCATTTT
CASSPRDQPQHF
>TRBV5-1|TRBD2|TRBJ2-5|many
TGCGCCAGCAATGGACTAGCGGGACACCAAGAGACCCAGTACTTC
CASNGLAGHQETQYF
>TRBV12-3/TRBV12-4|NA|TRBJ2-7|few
TGTGCCAGCAGTTTTAGGACAACGTTCTACGAGCAGTACTTC
CASSFRTTFYEQYF
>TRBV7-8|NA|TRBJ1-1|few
TGTGCCAGCAGCTTATTCCCCCAGCCGAACACTGAAGCTTTCTTT
CASSLFPQPNTEAFF
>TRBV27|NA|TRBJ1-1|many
TGTGCCAGCAGTCCCGGAGGTGGCACTGAAGCTTTCTTT
CASSPGGGTEAFF
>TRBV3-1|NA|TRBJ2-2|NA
TGTGCCAGCAGCGGACTGAACACCGGGGAGCTGTTTTTT
CASSGLNTGELFF
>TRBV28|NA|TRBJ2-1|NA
TGTGCCAGCATCCTAACATTCTCCTCCAATGAGCAGTTCTTC
CASILTFSSNEQFF